The T cell receptor beta chain under discussion was sequenced for a study of T cells expressing NK-cell markers. In germline, CDR1 is DFQATT, CDR2 SNEGSKA (reference sequence). CDR3 size: 15 residues. Researchers built TCR beta cDNA using 5'RACE template switching with UMIs. TCRdb reprocessed the 5' RACE reads, keeping one entry per CDR3 protein, no DNA. The sample table includes fewer than 550,000 distinct CDR3 sequences. This sequence was found in a woman between 50 and 59 years old in good health. V and J are TRBV20-1 and TRBJ2-1; TCRdb lists TRBD2, though no DNA is available to test this call. Sequencing was performed on blood T cells: a sorted CD56 or NKG2C T cell subset, CD4+ or CD8+ T cells, or bulk PBMC T cells (not recorded which). The CDR3 is CSARVPSGRANEQFF.